These 14 T cell receptor beta chains were all obtained from the same sample, sequenced in a study of graft-versus-host responses after intestinal transplantation. The method was immunoSEQ multiplex PCR; TCRdb's version includes in-frame clones alone and lacks a portion of them. The profile shows about 110,000 clones, 80% to 95% of them singletons. For these TCRs, the target antigens are not known. This specimen was unstimulated CD8+ T cells sorted from spleen or lymph node cells, taken before intestinal transplant. These receptors came from a human donor who received an intestinal transplant.

This clone has just one count. The chain employs TRBV27 and TRBJ2-1; 7 bases agree with TRBD2. CDR3 length: 16 amino acids. Germline values: CDR1 MNHEY, CDR2 SMNVEV (reference sequence). J was trimmed by 0 bases and V by 5 bases; bases with no gene match: 7. CDR3 sequence: CASSASGPSSYNEQFF. CDR3 DNA: TGTGCCAGCAGTGCTAGCGGCCCTAGCTCCTACAATGAGCAGTTCTTC.

The chain recombines TRBV15 with TRBJ2-3; 7 bases are a match to TRBD2. The CDR3 spans 16 residues. From germline, CDR1 is LNHNV and CDR2 YYDKDF (reference sequence). Germline trimming cut 5 bases from V and 8 bases from J; bases unmatched to any gene: 16. This chain's CDR3 is CATSPREGPNRGTQYF. For the CDR3, the DNA is TGTGCCACCAGCCCTAGGGAGGGACCTAATCGGGGTACGCAGTATTTT.

This chain joins TRBV7-9 and TRBJ1-2, with unresolved D. CDR1 is SEHNR and CDR2 is FQNEAQ in the germline V gene (reference sequence). The CDR3 loop spans 14 amino acids. V was cut by 8 bases and J by 5 bases, with 18 bases left in between. The chain's CDR3 is CASSHVGAVYGYTF. Here the CDR3 DNA reads TGTGCCAGCTCCCACGTGGGTGCGGTTTATGGCTACACCTTC.

The chain is built from TRBV6-6 and TRBJ2-1; TRBD1 might be the D (5 bases). Trimming stripped 0 bases from V and 0 bases from J, with 6 bases between. Germline V gene sequence: CDR1 MNHNY, CDR2 SVGAGI (reference sequence). The CDR3 contains 15 residues. The CDR3, as DNA: TGTGCCAGCAGTTACTCAGGGGCCTCCTACAATGAGCAGTTCTTC. As protein: CASSYSGASYNEQFF.

This clone was recorded only once. The gene calls are TRBV4-3 and TRBJ1-5, with D unclear. CDR1 LGHNA and CDR2 YSLEER come from the germline V gene. Deletions cut 0 bases from V and 2 bases from J, with 8 bases between. This CDR3 comprises 15 residues. CDR3 sequence: CASSQEDQGNQPQHF. As DNA, the CDR3 is TGCGCCAGCAGCCAAGAAGACCAGGGCAATCAGCCCCAGCATTTT.

The table lists this clone with a count of one. This chain joins TRBV21-1 and TRBJ2-7; the table names TRBD1, a call not compared with the DNA. TRBV21-1 is a pseudogene segment. The CDR3 loop spans 17 amino acids. The DNA for the CDR3 is TGTGCCAGCAGCAAAAGGCCCGGGACAGGGGGTTCCTACGAGCAGTACTTC. Translated, it gives CASSKRPGTGGSYEQYF.

The chain carries TRBV11-2 and TRBJ2-2; TRBD1 matches at 8 bases. Germline CDR1 is SGHAT and CDR2 is FQNNGV. Trimming at V came to 6 bases and at J to 5 bases, leaving 2 bases not matched to a gene. The CDR3 length is 13 residues. CDR3 sequence: CASSTGGTGELFF. CDR3 DNA sequence: TGTGCCAGCAGTACAGGGGGGACCGGGGAGCTGTTTTTT.

The chain is built from TRBV19 and TRBJ2-1; D is possibly TRBD2 (5 bases). With 3 bases removed from V and 8 bases from J, the gap between germline ends came to 17 bases. The CDR3 is 15 residues long. Germline CDR1 LNHDA, CDR2 SQIVND (reference sequence). The CDR3 protein is CASSIRGLAPDEQFF. The CDR3, as DNA: TGTGCCAGTAGTATTAGAGGTCTAGCCCCGGATGAGCAGTTCTTC.

The V call is TRBV2, the J call TRBJ2-7, with TRBD1 as a possible D gene (6 bases). This CDR3 has 16 amino acids. Trimming removed 6 bases from V and 0 bases from J, with 18 bases in between. Germline assignment: CDR1 SNHLY and CDR2 FYNNEI. CDR3 in DNA: TGTGCCAGCAGCGGACAGACAGGCCCAAACTCCTACGAGCAGTACTTC. Encoded protein: CASSGQTGPNSYEQYF.

The CDR3 DNA sequence: TGCGCCAGCAGCTTTGGGGTCCGGGGCCGGGACACTGAAGCTTTCTTT. This sequence encodes CASSFGVRGRDTEAFF. This rearrangement joins TRBV5-1 to TRBJ1-1; D possibly corresponds to TRBD1 (5 bases). V gave up 2 bases and J gave up 3 bases, with 17 bases separating them. This CDR3 comprises 16 residues. The germline CDR1 and CDR2 sequences are SGHRS and YFSETQ.

This chain joins TRBV28 and TRBJ1-1, with D maybe TRBD1 (5 bases). CDR3 length equals 14 residues. Germline V gene sequence: CDR1 MDHEN, CDR2 SYDVKM. V was clipped by 7 bases and J by 0 bases, with 12 bases between them. Here the CDR3 reads CASTPTDMNTEAFF. In DNA form, the CDR3 reads TGTGCCAGCACCCCGACAGACATGAACACTGAAGCTTTCTTT.

Remarks on this clone: Distinct nucleotide sequences in the sample also encode this CDR3. This chain joins TRBV9 and TRBJ2-3, with D uncertain. Germline CDR1 SGDLS, CDR2 YYNGEE. Trimming left V 4 bases short and J 0 bases short, with 6 bases between. The length of the CDR3 is 13 residues. The CDR3 coding sequence is TGTGCCAGCAGCCTACTGAGCACAGATACGCAGTATTTT. It translates to CASSLLSTDTQYF.

This clone appeared once. J is TRBJ1-1 and V is TRBV30; D ambiguous. V lost 3 bases, J lost 7 bases, and 18 bases lay in between. This CDR3 contains 14 residues. Per germline, CDR1 GTSNPN and CDR2 SVGIG (reference sequence). This CDR3 is CAWSPFSGGGEAFF. DNA of the CDR3: TGTGCCTGGAGCCCGTTTAGCGGAGGAGGTGAAGCTTTCTTT.

The chain joins TRBV6-6 to TRBJ2-5; 7 nucleotides agree with TRBD2. The V segment lost 5 bases and the J segment 4 bases; nucleotides outside the gene matches: 10. CDR3 length: 15 residues. The germline gives CDR1 MNHNY, CDR2 SVGAGI (reference sequence). In DNA form, the CDR3 reads TGTGCCAGCAGTCCATTGGGGAGGGCCGTAGAGACCCAGTACTTC. Residues: CASSPLGRAVETQYF.